Listed below are T cell receptor beta chains from one sample, sequenced in a study of CD8 T cells in Susac syndrome. TCRdb redid the calling of the immunoSEQ multiplex PCR reads with MiXCR, one entry per CDR3 protein. The profile shows roughly 200,000 distinct CDR3 sequences, roughly nine tenths of them singletons. The sequencing sample was made of CD4+ T cells from PBMCs. Every receptor here comes from a human donor with Susac syndrome. Both conserved end residues are part of each CDR3. D genes are given only for firm matches. The size entry is marked missing in some rows and otherwise reads once, few, many or a size class.

V	D	size	J	CDR3	DNA
TRBV7-3	.	.	TRBJ1-5	CASSTQHNQPQHF	TGTGCCAGCAGCACCCAGCACAATCAGCCCCAGCATTTT
TRBV24-1	.	.	TRBJ1-2	CATSDLLGGYTF	TGTGCCACCAGTGATTTGCTAGGCGGCTACACCTTC
TRBV10-3	TRBD1	.	TRBJ2-7	CASMTGENSYEQYF	TGTGCCAGTATGACAGGGGAAAACTCCTACGAGCAGTACTTC
TRBV3-1	.	.	TRBJ1-1	CASSQSGNTEAFF	TGTGCCAGCAGCCAATCAGGGAACACTGAAGCTTTCTTT
TRBV29-1	.	.	TRBJ1-4	CSVGGMAGYNEKLFF	TGCAGCGTTGGGGGGATGGCAGGCTATAATGAAAAACTGTTTTTT
TRBV9	.	.	TRBJ2-3	CASSVDRREDTQYF	TGTGCCAGCAGCGTAGACAGGAGGGAGGATACGCAGTATTTT
TRBV20-1	.	.	TRBJ2-1	CSAPSGLYNEQFF	TGCAGTGCCCCGAGCGGCTTATACAATGAGCAGTTCTTC
TRBV12-3/TRBV12-4	.	.	TRBJ1-6	CASSLGQVYNSPLHF	TGTGCCAGCAGTTTAGGACAAGTTTATAATTCACCCCTCCACTTT
TRBV5-1	TRBD2	.	TRBJ2-2	CASSASGRTGELFF	TGCGCCAGCAGCGCGAGCGGGAGGACCGGGGAGCTGTTTTTT
TRBV9	TRBD1	.	TRBJ2-7	CASSEGTGGFYEQYF	TGTGCCAGCAGCGAGGGGACAGGGGGTTTCTACGAGCAGTACTTC
TRBV30	.	.	TRBJ2-5	CAWSIGGLEAQYF	TGTGCCTGGAGTATCGGGGGCTTGGAGGCCCAGTACTTC
TRBV5-1	.	.	TRBJ2-5	CASSFGGGKQETQYF	TGCGCCAGCAGCTTCGGTGGCGGAAAACAAGAGACCCAGTACTTC
TRBV29-1	TRBD1	few	TRBJ2-7	CSVGSGQDYYEQYF	TGCAGCGTCGGATCGGGACAGGATTACTACGAGCAGTACTTC
TRBV3-1	TRBD2	.	TRBJ2-5	CASSYWTSGRETQYF	TGTGCCAGCAGCTACTGGACTAGCGGGAGAGAGACCCAGTACTTC
TRBV5-4	TRBD1	.	TRBJ2-3	CASSWDRRSSTDTQYF	TGTGCCAGCAGCTGGGACAGACGGTCCAGCACAGATACGCAGTATTTT
TRBV20-1	TRBD2	.	TRBJ2-3	CSARVPLAGLPSSTDTQYF	TGCAGTGCTAGAGTCCCCTTAGCGGGTCTCCCCTCTAGCACAGATACGCAGTATTTT
TRBV7-9	.	.	TRBJ1-6	CASSHTNSPLHF	TGTGCCAGCAGTCACACTAATTCACCCCTCCACTTT
TRBV7-9	TRBD2	few	TRBJ2-5	CASSTGTSGETQYF	TGTGCCAGCAGCACCGGGACTAGCGGGGAGACCCAGTACTTC
TRBV2	TRBD1	.	TRBJ1-2	CAISVQGQGGYGYTF	TGTGCCATCAGCGTCCAGGGACAGGGTGGCTATGGCTACACCTTC
TRBV29-1	.	.	TRBJ2-5	CSVTKLVYQETQYF	TGCAGCGTTACGAAGCTTGTATACCAAGAGACCCAGTACTTC
TRBV28	.	.	TRBJ2-1	CASSGGNEQFF	TGTGCCAGCAGCGGGGGCAATGAGCAGTTCTTC
TRBV5-1	.	.	TRBJ2-2	CASSFKSGPGELFF	TGCGCCAGCAGCTTCAAAAGCGGTCCCGGGGAGCTGTTTTTT
TRBV20-1	.	.	TRBJ1-1	CSARKGVTEAFF	TGCAGTGCTAGAAAGGGAGTGACTGAAGCTTTCTTT
TRBV20-1	.	.	TRBJ1-1	CSARDAGPGGLNTEAFF	TGCAGTGCTAGAGATGCCGGACCCGGGGGTTTGAACACTGAAGCTTTCTTT
TRBV7-2	.	.	TRBJ1-5	CASSLAYSNQPQHF	TGTGCCAGCAGCTTGGCCTATAGCAATCAGCCCCAGCATTTT
TRBV20-1	.	.	TRBJ2-7	CSARRGPGDEQYF	TGCAGTGCTAGAAGGGGTCCGGGTGACGAGCAGTACTTC
TRBV6-5	.	.	TRBJ1-4	CASSYSHDPNEKLFF	TGTGCCAGCAGTTACTCGCACGACCCTAATGAAAAACTGTTTTTT
TRBV4-1	.	once	TRBJ2-3	CASSQEKAFPSTDTQYF	TGCGCCAGCAGCCAAGAAAAGGCGTTCCCTAGCACAGATACGCAGTATTTT
TRBV2	TRBD1	.	TRBJ1-2	CASRRDSLYYGYTF	TGTGCCAGCAGAAGGGACAGCCTATACTATGGCTACACCTTC
TRBV5-4	TRBD1	.	TRBJ2-2	CASSLTKQGADTGELFF	TGTGCCAGCAGCTTGACGAAACAGGGGGCGGACACCGGGGAGCTGTTTTTT
TRBV7-9	TRBD2	.	TRBJ2-7	CASSSRATSGRSYEQYF	TGTGCCAGCAGCTCCAGAGCAACTAGCGGGAGGTCCTACGAGCAGTACTTC
TRBV28	.	.	TRBJ2-2	CASSEGGASAGLNTGELFF	TGTGCCAGCAGTGAAGGGGGGGCGTCGGCAGGATTGAACACCGGGGAGCTGTTTTTT
TRBV28	.	.	TRBJ2-7	CASSLDAGTNSYEQYF	TGTGCCAGCAGTTTAGATGCCGGGACAAACTCCTACGAGCAGTACTTC
TRBV2	.	.	TRBJ1-2	CASTLRGGGYTF	TGTGCCAGCACCTTAAGGGGCGGCGGCTACACCTTC
TRBV5-1	TRBD1	.	TRBJ1-2	CASSLGKTGQDYGYTF	TGCGCCAGCAGCTTGGGGAAGACGGGACAGGACTATGGCTACACCTTC
TRBV3-1	.	.	TRBJ2-7	CASSQVSDVRYEQYF	TGTGCCAGCAGCCAAGTCTCGGACGTCCGCTACGAGCAGTACTTC
TRBV15	TRBD1	.	TRBJ1-1	CATSREIGGRGGVRDTEAFF	TGTGCCACCAGCAGAGAAATAGGGGGCAGGGGAGGGGTCCGTGACACTGAAGCTTTCTTT
TRBV5-8	.	.	TRBJ2-5	CASSLSIEPGETQYF	TGTGCCAGCAGCTTGAGTATCGAACCCGGGGAGACCCAGTACTTC
TRBV19	.	.	TRBJ2-1	CASSTGDTRNEQFF	TGTGCCAGTAGTACCGGGGATACGAGGAATGAGCAGTTCTTC
TRBV29-1	.	.	TRBJ1-1	CSVQREGLNTEAFF	TGCAGCGTTCAGAGGGAGGGGCTGAACACTGAAGCTTTCTTT
TRBV18	.	once	TRBJ2-5	CASSPTGESETQYF	TGTGCCAGCTCACCCACGGGAGAGAGCGAGACCCAGTACTTC
TRBV28	.	.	TRBJ1-5	CASSFGAGNQPQHF	TGTGCCAGCAGTTTCGGGGCAGGCAATCAGCCCCAGCATTTT
TRBV7-2	.	.	TRBJ2-3	CASSLDRGARTQYF	TGTGCCAGCAGCTTAGACCGGGGGGCGCGTACGCAGTATTTT
TRBV6-1	TRBD2	.	TRBJ2-1	CASWTSGRALTYNEQFF	TGTGCCAGCTGGACTAGCGGGAGGGCCTTAACCTACAATGAGCAGTTCTTC
TRBV25-1	TRBD2	.	TRBJ2-1	CASSRLAGNYNEQFF	TGTGCCAGCAGCAGACTAGCGGGGAACTACAATGAGCAGTTCTTC
TRBV29-1	TRBD2	.	TRBJ2-2	CSVERGLANTGELFF	TGCAGCGTGGAACGGGGACTAGCGAACACCGGGGAGCTGTTTTTT
TRBV2	.	.	TRBJ1-5	CASSDRQPQWPQHF	TGTGCCAGCAGTGATAGACAGCCACAATGGCCCCAGCATTTT
TRBV6-4	.	.	TRBJ2-7	CASSRDAGSYEQYF	TGTGCCAGCAGCCGGGACGCCGGATCCTACGAGCAGTACTTC
TRBV12-3/TRBV12-4	.	.	TRBJ1-1	CASSHSTRQNTEAFF	TGTGCCAGCAGTCACTCCACGCGGCAGAACACTGAAGCTTTCTTT
TRBV9	.	.	TRBJ2-1	CASSVLGDTYNEQFF	TGTGCCAGCAGCGTATTGGGGGATACCTACAATGAGCAGTTCTTC
TRBV7-4	TRBD1	.	TRBJ2-7	CASSLEPGQGSFHEQYF	TGTGCCAGCAGCTTAGAACCGGGACAGGGAAGTTTCCACGAGCAGTACTTC
TRBV3-1	.	.	TRBJ2-7	CASSLEGGAYEQYF	TGTGCCAGCAGCCTCGAGGGAGGAGCCTACGAGCAGTACTTC
TRBV20-1	.	few	TRBJ1-6	CSARDLGRPNSPLHF	TGCAGTGCTAGAGATCTTGGGCGGCCTAATTCACCCCTCCACTTT
TRBV30	.	.	TRBJ1-1	CAWSYHGGTEAFF	TGTGCCTGGAGTTACCATGGGGGCACTGAAGCTTTCTTT